This T cell receptor (beta chain) was recovered during a study of Ad26.COV2.S vaccination and SARS-CoV-2 variants. In the study overall: A COV1001 Ad26.COV2.S trial-arm participant provided the sample. By the intramuscular route, Ad26.COV2.S was given once, or twice 56 days apart.

As concerns this clone: Antigen: not known.

Some clones are missing from TCRdb's copy, which holds only in-frame ones; the method was immunoSEQ multiplex PCR. The sample includes hundreds of thousands of clones, about nine tenths of them seen just once. Broader study findings: Vaccine recipients and placebo recipients showed similar non-spike TCR breadth.

Treatment indicated: some 20 received Ad26.COV2.S at low or high dose, single or two shots; about five received placebo; per-sample allocation not given. Repertoires come from day 63 after the first vaccine or placebo injection. The vaccine delivered Wuhan-strain SARS-CoV-2 spike through an Ad26 vector. This CDR3 has 14 residues. From germline, CDR1 is MNHNY and CDR2 SVGAGI (reference sequence). The V gene lost 3 bases and the J gene lost 4 bases, with 12 bases spanning the gap. This sample comprised peripheral blood, obtained in a trial of Ad26.COV2.S vaccine versus placebo. The clonotype was recovered from a person between 18 and 65 years old who received the Ad26.COV2.S COVID-19 vaccine or a placebo. V gene TRBV6-6 combines with J gene TRBJ2-5; no clear D. The CDR3 is CASSYTERRETQYF. As DNA, the CDR3 is TGTGCCAGCAGTTATACCGAGAGGAGAGAGACCCAGTACTTC.